The clone carrying this TCR beta chain has a count of ten or more. This sample stems from a study of T cells in Graves' hyperthyroidism and ophthalmopathy. RNA transcripts yielded amplified TCR beta CDR3 regions. Researchers ran a first-round RT-PCR on the TCR CDR3 using the HTBI primer set. TCRdb fed the multiplex PCR reads into MiXCR, producing one record per CDR3 protein. The sample lists about 640,000 distinct CDR3 sequences, 20% to 25% occurring once. The TCR comes from a young man with Graves' ophthalmopathy. Sequencing was done on a sample of blood.

The CDR3 sequence: CASSRETGTSAYEQYF. The DNA of the CDR3 is TGCGCCAGCAGCCGGGAGACCGGGACTAGCGCCTACGAGCAGTACTTC. The chain recombines TRBV5-1 with TRBJ2-7; 10 bases align to TRBD2. CDR3 size: 16 residues. With 4 bases clipped from V and 2 bases from J, the junction kept 9 bases outside the gene matches. Per the germline V gene, CDR1 is SGHRS and CDR2 is YFSETQ.